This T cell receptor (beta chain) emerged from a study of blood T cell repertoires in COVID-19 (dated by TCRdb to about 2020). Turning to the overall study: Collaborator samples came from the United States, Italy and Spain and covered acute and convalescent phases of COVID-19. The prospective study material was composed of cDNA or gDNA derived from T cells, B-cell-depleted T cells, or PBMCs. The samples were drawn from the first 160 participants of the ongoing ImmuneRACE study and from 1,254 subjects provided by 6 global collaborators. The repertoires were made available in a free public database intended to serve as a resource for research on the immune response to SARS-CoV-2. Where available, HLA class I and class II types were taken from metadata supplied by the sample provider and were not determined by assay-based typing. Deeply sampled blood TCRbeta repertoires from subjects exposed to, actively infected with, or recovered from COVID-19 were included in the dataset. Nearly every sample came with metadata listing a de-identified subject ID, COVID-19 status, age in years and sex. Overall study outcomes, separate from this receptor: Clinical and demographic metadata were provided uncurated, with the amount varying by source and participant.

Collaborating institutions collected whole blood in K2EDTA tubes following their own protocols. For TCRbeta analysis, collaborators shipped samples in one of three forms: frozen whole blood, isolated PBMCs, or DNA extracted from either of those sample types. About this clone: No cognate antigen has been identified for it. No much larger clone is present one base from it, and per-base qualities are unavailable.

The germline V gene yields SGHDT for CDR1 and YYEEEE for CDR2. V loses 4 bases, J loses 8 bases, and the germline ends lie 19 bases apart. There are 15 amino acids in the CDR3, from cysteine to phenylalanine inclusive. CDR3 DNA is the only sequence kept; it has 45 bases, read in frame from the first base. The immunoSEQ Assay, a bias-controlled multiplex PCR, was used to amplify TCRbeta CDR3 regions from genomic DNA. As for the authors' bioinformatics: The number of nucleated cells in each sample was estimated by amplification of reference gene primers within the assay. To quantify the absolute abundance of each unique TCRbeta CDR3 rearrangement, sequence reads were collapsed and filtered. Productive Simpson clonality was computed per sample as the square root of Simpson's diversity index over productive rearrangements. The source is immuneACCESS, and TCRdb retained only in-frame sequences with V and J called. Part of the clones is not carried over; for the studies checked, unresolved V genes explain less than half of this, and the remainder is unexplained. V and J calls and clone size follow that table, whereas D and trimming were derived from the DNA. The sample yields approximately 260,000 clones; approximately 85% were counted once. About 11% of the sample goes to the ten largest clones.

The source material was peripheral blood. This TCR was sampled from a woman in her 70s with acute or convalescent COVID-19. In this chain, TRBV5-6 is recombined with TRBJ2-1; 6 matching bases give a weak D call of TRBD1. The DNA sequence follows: TGTGCCAGCAGCCCCTCCGGGACACGGAGCGATGAGCAGTTCTTC. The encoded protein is CASSPSGTRSDEQFF.